This T cell receptor (beta chain) was obtained from a study of tumor-infiltrating lymphocytes in primary liver carcinoma. Study as a whole: Tumors were staged T1-T3 N0M0 and measured roughly 4.2 to 10 cm across. Findings of the study overall: It was observed that only about 7.5-25% of the top clones appeared in every one of the five tumor regions. Blood had a significantly lower top-250-clone fraction than tumors did (p = 0.039). Compared with tumor region pairs, tumor-adjacent and tumor-blood pairs overlapped less.

To note about this clonotype: Its matching antigen is unknown. The germline gene is not matched at one end of the junction; a read error may be the cause.

The input was 450 to 550 ng total RNA; TCR beta cDNA was made from it with a constant-region primer. Libraries of TCR beta came from three nested multiplex PCR rounds with slightly modified ARM-PCR. TCRdb itself ran the multiplex PCR reads through MiXCR, one entry per CDR3 protein. The profile shows about 99,000 distinct CDR3 sequences, 55% to 70% of them singletons. Joint extraction of RNA and DNA used roughly 17-32 mg of bulk tissue that was unsorted. The sample comprised liver tumor tissue from sampling region 5. Subset given: tumor region T5, tumor centre. The TCR originated in a woman aged 60-70 years with primary liver carcinoma and hepatitis B virus infection.

The CDR3, as DNA: TGTGGCAGCAGCTTTAGGACTAGCACAGATACGCAGTGTTTT. This gives the protein CGSSFRTSTDTQCF. The V and J genes are TRBV11-3 and TRBJ2-3, with 8 nucleotides matching TRBD2. This CDR3 spans 14 amino acids. CDR1 and CDR2 (germline): SGHNT, YENEEA.